These T cell receptor beta chains were read from a single sample in a study of T cell changes during pregnancy in multiple sclerosis. Profiling relied on immunoSEQ multiplex PCR, and the TCRdb table lists in-frame clones only, not all of them. The table lists some 53,000 clones, approximately 92% of them singletons. This specimen was CD4+ T cells from peripheral blood mononuclear cells, taken in the third trimester of pregnancy. The receptors come from a female donor with multiple sclerosis, enrolled in a pregnancy study. CDR3s include the opening cysteine and the closing phenylalanine or tryptophan. D genes are given only for firm matches. Expanded clones get a size class; other rows say once, few or many, or leave the size out.

. | TRBJ2-7 | TRBV10-3 | TRBD2 | CATLIPGLGAYEQYF | TGTGCCACACTGATACCGGGACTAGGTGCCTACGAGCAGTACTTC
. | TRBJ2-7 | TRBV7-2 | . | CASSLSPAIGEQYF | TGTGCCAGCAGCTTAAGTCCAGCGATAGGAGAGCAGTACTTC
. | TRBJ2-5 | TRBV29-1 | TRBD1 | CSVGVTGGSETQYF | TGCAGCGTTGGGGTGACAGGGGGGTCGGAGACCCAGTACTTC
. | TRBJ1-4 | TRBV7-9 | . | CASSLRTAGGSANEKLFF | TGTGCCAGCAGCTTAAGGACAGCCGGGGGGTCGGCTAATGAAAAACTGTTTTTT
. | TRBJ2-5 | TRBV28 | TRBD1 | CASGTAASSTQYF | TGTGCCAGCGGGACAGCCGCATCTAGCACCCAGTACTTC
. | TRBJ1-1 | TRBV2 | TRBD1 | CASSVGQRRNTEAFF | TGTGCCAGCAGTGTGGGACAGAGAAGAAACACTGAAGCTTTCTTT
. | TRBJ1-6 | TRBV5-6 | TRBD1 | CASSRPRDSPHLNSPLHF | TGTGCCAGCAGCCGACCCCGGGACAGTCCACACCTCAATTCACCCCTCCACTTT
. | TRBJ2-7 | TRBV9 | TRBD2 | CASSVDPAGRYYEQYF | TGTGCCAGCAGCGTAGACCCAGCGGGGAGATACTACGAGCAGTACTTC
. | TRBJ1-4 | TRBV4-1 | TRBD1 | CASSQERDSWEKLFF | TGCGCCAGCAGCCAAGAGAGGGACAGTTGGGAAAAACTGTTTTTT
. | TRBJ1-2 | TRBV28 | TRBD1 | CASTPWDRPLSYGYTF | TGTGCCAGCACCCCTTGGGACAGACCTTTGTCCTATGGCTACACCTTC
. | TRBJ2-1 | TRBV9 | TRBD1 | CASSVEGTGYNEQFF | TGTGCCAGCAGCGTAGAAGGGACAGGGTACAATGAGCAGTTCTTC
. | TRBJ2-2 | TRBV7-9 | . | CASSFSRVMPGELFF | TGTGCCAGCAGCTTTAGCAGGGTAATGCCCGGGGAGCTGTTTTTT
. | TRBJ2-7 | TRBV5-8 | TRBD1 | CASSPTDRGPTYEQYF | TGTGCCAGCAGTCCTACCGACAGGGGCCCCACCTACGAGCAGTACTTC
. | TRBJ2-4 | TRBV28 | TRBD1 | CASRIQGRNIQYF | TGTGCCAGCAGGATACAGGGGCGAAACATTCAGTACTTC
. | TRBJ1-4 | TRBV7-2 | TRBD1 | CASSLQGIINEKLFF | TGTGCCAGCAGCCTACAGGGGATTATTAATGAAAAACTGTTTTTT
. | TRBJ2-1 | TRBV6-4 | . | CASSEVRGTEQFF | TGTGCCAGCAGTGAAGTTCGGGGTACTGAGCAGTTCTTC
once | TRBJ1-1 | TRBV7-2 | . | CASNRELLNTEAFF | TGTGCCAGCAACCGAGAGTTATTGAACACTGAAGCTTTCTTT
. | TRBJ1-2 | TRBV5-8 | TRBD1 | CASSDRDSVDGYTF | TGTGCCAGCAGCGACCGGGACAGTGTCGATGGCTACACCTTC
. | TRBJ2-7 | TRBV6-1 | TRBD1 | CASRDEGTGSYEQYF | TGTGCCAGCAGAGATGAAGGGACAGGGAGCTACGAGCAGTACTTC
. | TRBJ2-5 | TRBV5-1 | . | CASSRTGFRETQYF | TGCGCCAGCAGCCGCACAGGGTTTCGAGAGACCCAGTACTTC
. | TRBJ1-6 | TRBV28 | . | CASTGIPTNSPLHF | TGTGCCAGCACGGGTATTCCGACTAATTCACCCCTCCACTTT
once | TRBJ1-5 | TRBV10-1 | TRBD1 | CASSPQQGPAICNQPQHF | TGCGCCAGCAGTCCTCAACAGGGGCCTGCTATATGCAATCAGCCCCAGCATTTT
. | TRBJ1-3 | TRBV19 | . | CASSKQGNPGNTIYF | TGTGCCAGTAGCAAACAGGGAAACCCTGGAAACACCATATATTTT
. | TRBJ2-2 | TRBV2 | . | CASSVLQGTGELFF | TGTGCCAGCAGTGTATTGCAGGGTACCGGGGAGCTGTTTTTT
. | TRBJ2-1 | TRBV30 | TRBD2 | CAWSVSAGLYNEQFF | TGTGCCTGGAGTGTTTCAGCGGGGCTTTACAATGAGCAGTTCTTC
. | TRBJ2-7 | TRBV27 | . | CASSSTTWNEQYF | TGTGCCAGCAGTTCGACTACGTGGAACGAGCAGTACTTC
. | TRBJ2-1 | TRBV28 | TRBD2 | CASRPPGLAVGNEQFF | TGTGCCAGCAGACCGCCGGGACTAGCTGTTGGGAATGAGCAGTTCTTC
. | TRBJ2-1 | TRBV6-4 | TRBD2 | CASSPGLARSYNEQFF | TGTGCCAGCAGCCCCGGACTAGCCCGCTCCTACAATGAGCAGTTCTTC
. | TRBJ1-1 | TRBV19 | TRBD1 | CASITGTGGTEAFF | TGTGCCAGTATCACCGGGACAGGGGGAACTGAAGCTTTCTTT
. | TRBJ1-2 | TRBV6-1 | TRBD1 | CASSATGRNYGYTF | TGTGCCAGCAGTGCGACAGGGAGAAACTATGGCTACACCTTC
once | TRBJ1-5 | TRBV5-1 | . | CASSFDGEMGQPQHF | TGCGCCAGCAGCTTTGACGGGGAAATGGGTCAGCCCCAGCATTTT
. | TRBJ1-2 | TRBV5-5 | TRBD1 | CASSRGDSNYGYTF | TGTGCCAGCAGCCGTGGGGACAGTAACTATGGCTACACCTTC
. | TRBJ1-4 | TRBV5-1 | TRBD1 | CASTTGGWADEKLFF | TGCGCCAGCACAACAGGGGGCTGGGCGGATGAAAAACTGTTTTTT
. | TRBJ2-1 | TRBV25-1 | TRBD1 | CASSSAGGSYNEQFF | TGTGCCAGCAGTTCAGCAGGGGGCTCCTACAATGAGCAGTTCTTC
. | TRBJ1-2 | TRBV6-1 | TRBD1 | CASSEFDRVYGYTF | TGTGCCAGCAGTGAGTTCGACAGGGTCTATGGCTACACCTTC
. | TRBJ2-5 | TRBV5-1 | TRBD2 | CASSPGGTQETQYF | TGCGCCAGCAGTCCGGGGGGGACCCAAGAGACCCAGTACTTC
. | TRBJ1-5 | TRBV7-6 | . | CASSFGTNSNQPQHF | TGTGCCAGCAGCTTTGGGACAAATAGCAATCAGCCCCAGCATTTT
once | TRBJ2-7 | TRBV5-1 | TRBD2 | CASSTGGGDEQYF | TGCGCCAGCAGCACGGGAGGTGGCGACGAGCAGTACTTC
. | TRBJ1-5 | TRBV6-5 | . | CASRGTNQPQHF | TGTGCCAGCAGGGGCACAAATCAGCCCCAGCATTTT
. | TRBJ2-7 | TRBV28 | . | CASGSFASSYEQYF | TGTGCCAGCGGATCATTCGCTAGCTCCTACGAGCAGTACTTC
. | TRBJ2-3 | TRBV30 | . | CAWSYTDTQYF | TGTGCCTGGAGCTACACAGATACGCAGTATTTT
. | TRBJ1-5 | TRBV19 | TRBD1 | CASSIWGQGGNQPQHF | TGTGCCAGTAGTATATGGGGTCAGGGGGGCAATCAGCCCCAGCATTTT
. | TRBJ1-4 | TRBV19 | . | CASSLHSQQEGEKLFF | TGTGCCAGTAGTCTACACAGCCAACAAGAGGGTGAAAAACTGTTTTTT
. | TRBJ1-2 | TRBV4-1 | TRBD1 | CASSQETGTGVGYGYTF | TGCGCCAGCAGCCAAGAAACCGGGACAGGCGTTGGCTATGGCTACACCTTC
. | TRBJ2-1 | TRBV27 | TRBD2 | CASSARLAGGYNEQFF | TGTGCCAGCAGTGCCCGACTAGCGGGAGGGTACAATGAGCAGTTCTTC
. | TRBJ2-1 | TRBV7-6 | . | CASSLETGSYNEQFF | TGTGCCAGCAGCTTAGAAACAGGGTCCTACAATGAGCAGTTCTTC
. | TRBJ2-7 | TRBV5-6 | . | CASSLRGTGAYEQYF | TGTGCCAGCAGCTTGCGGGGTACGGGGGCCTACGAGCAGTACTTC
. | TRBJ2-7 | TRBV28 | TRBD2 | CASLTSGGAVDEQYF | TGTGCCAGCCTGACTAGCGGGGGGGCCGTGGACGAGCAGTACTTC
. | TRBJ1-2 | TRBV7-3 | TRBD1 | CASSWQGAGGYTF | TGTGCCAGCAGCTGGCAGGGGGCGGGCGGCTACACCTTC
. | TRBJ2-1 | TRBV2 | TRBD2 | CATRGSSGGVGEQFF | TGTGCCACGCGCGGGTCTAGCGGGGGGGTAGGTGAGCAGTTCTTC